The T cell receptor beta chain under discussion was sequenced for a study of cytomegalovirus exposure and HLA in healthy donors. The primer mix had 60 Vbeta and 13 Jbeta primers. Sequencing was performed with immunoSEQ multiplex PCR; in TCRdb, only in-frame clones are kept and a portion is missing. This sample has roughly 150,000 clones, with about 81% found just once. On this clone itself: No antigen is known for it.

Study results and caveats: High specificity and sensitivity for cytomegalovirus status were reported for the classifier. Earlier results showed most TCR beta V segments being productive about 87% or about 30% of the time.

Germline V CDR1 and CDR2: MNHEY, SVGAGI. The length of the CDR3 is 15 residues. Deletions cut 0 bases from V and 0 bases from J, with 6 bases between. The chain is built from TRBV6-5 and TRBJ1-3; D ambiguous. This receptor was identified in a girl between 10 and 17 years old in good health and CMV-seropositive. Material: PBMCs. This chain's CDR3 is CASSYSHSSGNTIYF. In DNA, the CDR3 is TGTGCCAGCAGTTACTCGCACAGCTCTGGAAACACCATATATTTT.